This is a list of T cell receptor beta chains from one sample in a study of CD8 T cells in Susac syndrome. TCRdb re-derived calls from the immunoSEQ multiplex PCR reads in MiXCR, one entry per CDR3 protein. The table records approximately 300,000 distinct CDR3 sequences, almost 85% of them present only once. Sequencing was carried out using CD8+ T cells from PBMCs. The receptors stem from a human donor with multiple sclerosis. The CDR3 runs from the conserved cysteine through the conserved F or W. Fields, in order: J gene, V gene, clone size, D gene, CDR3 length, CDR3 protein, CDR3 DNA. D genes are given only for firm matches. Clone size is given for some rows only: seen once, a few or many times, or a class if the clone is expanded.

J: TRBJ1-2
V: TRBV29-1
size: .
D: .
length: 13
CDR3: CSVDMGFGHGYTF
DNA: TGCAGCGTGGACATGGGGTTTGGGCATGGCTACACCTTC

J: TRBJ2-7
V: TRBV27
size: .
D: .
length: 15
CDR3: CASSPERALTYEQYF
DNA: TGTGCCAGCAGCCCCGAGAGGGCCCTTACCTACGAGCAGTACTTC

J: TRBJ1-1
V: TRBV13
size: .
D: .
length: 12
CDR3: CASSPYTAEAFF
DNA: TGTGCCAGCAGCCCATATACGGCTGAAGCTTTCTTT

J: TRBJ2-5
V: TRBV28
size: .
D: .
length: 15
CDR3: CASSLSNRVWETQYF
DNA: TGTGCCAGCAGTTTATCTAATAGGGTGTGGGAGACCCAGTACTTC

J: TRBJ2-7
V: TRBV10-3
size: once
D: .
length: 12
CDR3: CAISEARNEQYF
DNA: TGTGCCATCAGTGAGGCAAGAAACGAGCAGTACTTC

J: TRBJ2-5
V: TRBV9
size: .
D: .
length: 13
CDR3: CASSVMDAETQYF
DNA: TGTGCCAGCAGCGTTATGGACGCGGAGACCCAGTACTTC

J: TRBJ2-1
V: TRBV24-1
size: .
D: .
length: 16
CDR3: CATSDWGQGDSKEQFF
DNA: TGTGCCACCAGTGATTGGGGGCAGGGCGACTCCAAAGAGCAGTTCTTC

J: TRBJ2-6
V: TRBV4-3
size: .
D: TRBD1
length: 17
CDR3: CASSQGTGASGANVLTF
DNA: TGCGCCAGCAGCCAAGGGACAGGGGCGTCTGGGGCCAACGTCCTGACTTTC

J: TRBJ2-5
V: TRBV5-1
size: .
D: .
length: 13
CDR3: CASSPWAEETQYF
DNA: TGCGCCAGCAGCCCCTGGGCAGAAGAGACCCAGTACTTC

J: TRBJ2-2
V: TRBV30
size: .
D: .
length: 13
CDR3: CAWRGQDTGELFF
DNA: TGTGCCTGGAGGGGGCAGGACACCGGGGAGCTGTTTTTT

J: TRBJ1-6
V: TRBV19
size: .
D: .
length: 15
CDR3: CASSLSAGGNSPLHF
DNA: TGTGCCAGTAGTCTTTCGGCCGGGGGTAATTCACCCCTCCACTTT

J: TRBJ1-1
V: TRBV27
size: .
D: .
length: 13
CDR3: CASSFVRGVEAFF
DNA: TGTGCCAGCAGTTTTGTGAGGGGAGTTGAAGCTTTCTTT

J: TRBJ2-7
V: TRBV28
size: .
D: .
length: 13
CDR3: CASRQTGVYEQYF
DNA: TGTGCCAGCAGACAGACAGGAGTTTACGAGCAGTACTTC

J: TRBJ2-3
V: TRBV28
size: .
D: .
length: 14
CDR3: CAARRTASTDTQYF
DNA: TGTGCCGCACGGCGGACAGCTAGCACAGATACGCAGTATTTT

J: TRBJ2-1
V: TRBV4-3
size: .
D: TRBD2
length: 16
CDR3: CTSSQDSGSLVNEQFF
DNA: TGCACCAGCAGCCAAGATAGCGGGAGTTTAGTCAATGAGCAGTTCTTC

J: TRBJ2-5
V: TRBV18
size: .
D: TRBD2
length: 14
CDR3: CASSSETSEETQYF
DNA: TGTGCCAGCTCATCGGAGACTAGCGAAGAGACCCAGTACTTC

J: TRBJ2-4
V: TRBV19
size: .
D: .
length: 12
CDR3: CASSPGAHIQYF
DNA: TGTGCCAGTAGTCCAGGGGCTCACATTCAGTACTTC

J: TRBJ2-7
V: TRBV4-2
size: once
D: .
length: 14
CDR3: CASSLDDDSYEQYF
DNA: TGTGCCAGCAGCCTGGACGACGACTCCTACGAGCAGTACTTC

J: TRBJ2-1
V: TRBV20-1
size: .
D: TRBD2
length: 15
CDR3: CSARSTSGAYNEQFF
DNA: TGCAGTGCTAGATCGACTAGCGGGGCCTACAATGAGCAGTTCTTC

J: TRBJ2-3
V: TRBV9
size: .
D: .
length: 15
CDR3: CASSAGTTGTDTQYF
DNA: TGTGCCAGCAGCGCAGGAACTACCGGGACAGATACGCAGTATTTT

J: TRBJ1-1
V: TRBV24-1
size: .
D: .
length: 14
CDR3: CATSAGRGWDEAFF
DNA: TGTGCCACCAGTGCCGGGCGGGGATGGGATGAAGCTTTCTTT

J: TRBJ2-3
V: TRBV5-5
size: .
D: .
length: 17
CDR3: CASSQSGAAVSTDTQYF
DNA: TGTGCCAGCAGCCAATCTGGTGCGGCAGTGAGCACAGATACGCAGTATTTT

J: TRBJ2-1
V: TRBV6-5
size: .
D: TRBD2
length: 15
CDR3: CASSYGARGADEQFF
DNA: TGTGCCAGCAGTTACGGGGCGCGGGGGGCCGATGAGCAGTTCTTC

J: TRBJ2-3
V: TRBV9
size: once
D: TRBD2
length: 19
CDR3: CASSVEGGLAGGPADTQYF
DNA: TGTGCCAGCAGCGTAGAAGGGGGTCTAGCGGGAGGGCCTGCAGATACGCAGTATTTT

J: TRBJ1-1
V: TRBV21-1
size: once
D: .
length: 17
CDR3: CASSKPEKDRANTEAFF
DNA: TGTGCCAGCAGCAAACCAGAGAAGGACAGGGCAAACACTGAAGCTTTCTTT

J: TRBJ2-7
V: TRBV30
size: .
D: .
length: 13
CDR3: CAFASGYSYEQYF
DNA: TGTGCCTTCGCGAGCGGGTACTCCTACGAGCAGTACTTC

J: TRBJ2-7
V: TRBV27
size: .
D: TRBD2
length: 16
CDR3: CASSLSTSGGFYEQYF
DNA: TGTGCCAGCAGTTTGTCGACTAGCGGGGGATTCTACGAGCAGTACTTC

J: TRBJ2-2
V: TRBV7-3
size: .
D: TRBD1
length: 16
CDR3: CASSLGTDTYTGELFF
DNA: TGTGCCAGCAGCCTGGGGACAGATACCTACACCGGGGAGCTGTTTTTT

J: TRBJ2-1
V: TRBV6-2/TRBV6-3
size: few
D: TRBD2
length: 18
CDR3: CASSYSRDAGGLRNEQFF
DNA: TGTGCCAGCAGTTACTCGAGAGATGCGGGAGGCCTGCGGAATGAGCAGTTCTTC

J: TRBJ2-1
V: TRBV27
size: .
D: TRBD2
length: 15
CDR3: CASRSLAGFYNEQFF
DNA: TGTGCCAGCAGATCCCTAGCGGGATTCTACAATGAGCAGTTCTTC

J: TRBJ1-5
V: TRBV6-2/TRBV6-3
size: .
D: .
length: 14
CDR3: CASSYEQGVQPQHF
DNA: TGTGCCAGCAGTTACGAACAGGGAGTCCAACCCCAGCATTTT

J: TRBJ2-7
V: TRBV7-9
size: .
D: TRBD2
length: 15
CDR3: CASSFVLAGAYEQYF
DNA: TGTGCCAGCAGCTTCGTCCTAGCGGGGGCCTACGAGCAGTACTTC

J: TRBJ1-1
V: TRBV20-1
size: .
D: .
length: 14
CDR3: CSARQGGMNTEAFF
DNA: TGCAGTGCTAGACAGGGAGGGATGAACACTGAAGCTTTCTTT

J: TRBJ2-3
V: TRBV25-1
size: .
D: TRBD2
length: 15
CDR3: CASSERLAPTDTQYF
DNA: TGTGCCAGCAGTGAAAGACTAGCGCCCACAGATACGCAGTATTTT

J: TRBJ2-7
V: TRBV20-1
size: .
D: TRBD2
length: 15
CDR3: CSAEAGLAGYYEQYF
DNA: TGCAGTGCTGAGGCGGGACTAGCGGGATACTACGAGCAGTACTTC

J: TRBJ2-7
V: TRBV6-6
size: .
D: .
length: 15
CDR3: CASSLQASQSWEQYF
DNA: TGTGCCAGCAGCCTTCAAGCGAGCCAAAGCTGGGAGCAGTACTTC

J: TRBJ1-1
V: TRBV28
size: .
D: .
length: 13
CDR3: CASSFEGKTEAFF
DNA: TGTGCCAGCAGTTTTGAGGGTAAAACTGAAGCTTTCTTT

J: TRBJ2-3
V: TRBV9
size: once
D: TRBD1
length: 16
CDR3: CASARVTGEGADTQYF
DNA: TGTGCCAGCGCCCGAGTGACAGGGGAAGGGGCAGATACGCAGTATTTT